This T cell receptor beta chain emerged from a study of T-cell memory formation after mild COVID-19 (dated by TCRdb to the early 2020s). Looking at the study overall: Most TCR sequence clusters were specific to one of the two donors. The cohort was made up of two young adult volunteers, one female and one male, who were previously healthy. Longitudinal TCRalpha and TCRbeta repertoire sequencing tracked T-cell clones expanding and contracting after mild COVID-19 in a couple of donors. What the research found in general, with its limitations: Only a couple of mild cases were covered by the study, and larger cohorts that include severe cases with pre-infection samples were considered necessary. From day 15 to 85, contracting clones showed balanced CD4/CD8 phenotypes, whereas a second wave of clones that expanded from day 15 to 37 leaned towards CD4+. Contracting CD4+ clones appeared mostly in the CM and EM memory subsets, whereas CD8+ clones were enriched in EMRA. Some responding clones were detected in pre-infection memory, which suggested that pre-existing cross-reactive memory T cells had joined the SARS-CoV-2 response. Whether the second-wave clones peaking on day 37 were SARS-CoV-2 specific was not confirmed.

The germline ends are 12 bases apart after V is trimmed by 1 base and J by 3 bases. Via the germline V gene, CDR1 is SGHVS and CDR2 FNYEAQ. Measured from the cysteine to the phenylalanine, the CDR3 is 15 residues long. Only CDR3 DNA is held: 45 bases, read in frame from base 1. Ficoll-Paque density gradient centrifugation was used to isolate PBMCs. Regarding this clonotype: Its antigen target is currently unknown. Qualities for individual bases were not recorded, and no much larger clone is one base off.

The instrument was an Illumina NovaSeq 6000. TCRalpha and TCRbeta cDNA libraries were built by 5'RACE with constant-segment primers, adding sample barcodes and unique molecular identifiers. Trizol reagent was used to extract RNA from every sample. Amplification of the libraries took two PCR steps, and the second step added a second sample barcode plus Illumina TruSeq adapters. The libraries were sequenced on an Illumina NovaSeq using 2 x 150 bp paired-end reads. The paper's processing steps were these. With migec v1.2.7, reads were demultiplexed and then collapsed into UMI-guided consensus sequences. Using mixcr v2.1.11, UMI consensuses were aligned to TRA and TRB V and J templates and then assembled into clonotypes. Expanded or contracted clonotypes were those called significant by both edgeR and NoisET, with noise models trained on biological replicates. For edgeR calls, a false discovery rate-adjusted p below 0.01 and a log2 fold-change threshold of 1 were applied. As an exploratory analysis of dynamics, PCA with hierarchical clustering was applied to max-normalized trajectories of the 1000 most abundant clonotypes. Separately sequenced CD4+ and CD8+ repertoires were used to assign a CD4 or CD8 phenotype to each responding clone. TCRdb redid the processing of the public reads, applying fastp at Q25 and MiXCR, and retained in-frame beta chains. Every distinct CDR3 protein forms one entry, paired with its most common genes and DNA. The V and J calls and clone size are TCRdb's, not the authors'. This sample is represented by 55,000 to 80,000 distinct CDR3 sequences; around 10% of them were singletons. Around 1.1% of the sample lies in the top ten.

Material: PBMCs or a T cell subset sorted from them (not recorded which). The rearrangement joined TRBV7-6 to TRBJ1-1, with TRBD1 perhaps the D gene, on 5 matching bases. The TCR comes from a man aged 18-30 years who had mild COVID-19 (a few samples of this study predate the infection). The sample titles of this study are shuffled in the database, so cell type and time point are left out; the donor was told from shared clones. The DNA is TGTGCCAGCAGCTTAGACGCCTCGGGGGACACTGAAGCTTTCTTT. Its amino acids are CASSLDASGDTEAFF.